Here is one T cell receptor (beta chain) with its context. Its antigen remains unidentified. Other DNA sequences in the same sample also yield this CDR3. All donors participated as healthy donors of bone marrow. This specimen belongs to a study of cytomegalovirus exposure and HLA in healthy donors. Study-level points and caveats: Within an earlier analysis, most TCR beta V segments proved productive either about 87% or about 30% of the time. The authors listed around 150 TCR beta chains as cytomegalovirus-associated. In a later analysis, productive TCRs from donors in an Asian-associated ancestry cluster reportedly carried fewer N-insertions than the cohort mean.

Germline values: CDR1 LNHDA, CDR2 SQIVND (reference sequence). V gave up 1 base and J gave up 3 bases, with 10 bases separating them. The CDR3 extends over 14 amino acids. 13 Jbeta primers and 60 Vbeta primers were used for the PCR. Produced via immunoSEQ multiplex PCR; TCRdb's table is partial and in-frame only. The sample lists 170,000 or so clones, roughly 70% occurring once. The sample taken for sequencing was PBMCs. V is TRBV19 and J is TRBJ2-7; the D gene is possibly TRBD2 (6 bases). This clonotype originated in a male donor in good health and CMV-seronegative. The CDR3 sequence is CASSIAGAVYEQYF. The CDR3 nucleotides are TGTGCCAGTAGTATAGCGGGAGCGGTCTACGAGCAGTACTTC. Full variable domain (remainder filled in from reference TRBV19 and TRBJ2-7): DGGITQSPKYLFRKEGQNVTLSCEQNLNHDAMYWYRQDPGQGLRLIYYSQIVNDFQKGDIAEGYSVSREKKESFPLTVTSAQKNPTAFYLCASSIAGAVYEQYFGPGTRLTVT.